The clone carrying this T cell receptor (beta chain) was observed many times. Its antigen is currently unknown. TCRdb called the reads again in MiXCR, with one record for every CDR3 protein. This table holds about 920,000 distinct CDR3 sequences, around 30% found once. This sample is drawn from a study of T cell repertoires in cytomegalovirus infection. V was clipped by 3 bases and J by 0 bases, with 14 bases between them. CDR3 size: 17 residues. Study-wide points: Within the response measured ex vivo, HLA-C-restricted CMV-specific TCR beta clonotypes were dominant.

The input for sequencing was cultured CD8+ T cells from PBMCs, taken from culture after CMV antigen stimulation. The source of this sequence is a human donor in good health (CMV status not recorded). Some clones in this sample may be carry-over from other donors' samples. V usage is TRBV12-3 or TRBV12-4 and J usage is TRBJ1-4; maybe TRBD1 (5 bases). CDR3 sequence: CASSFYYRQTTNEKLFF. In DNA form, the CDR3 reads TGTGCCAGCAGTTTCTATTATCGACAGACAACTAATGAAAAACTGTTTTTT.